The rows below give T cell receptor beta chains drawn from one sample of a study of PD-1 blockade in classical Hodgkin lymphoma. Sequencing was performed with immunoSEQ multiplex PCR; in TCRdb, only in-frame clones are kept and a portion is missing. Of about 20,000 clones listed, roughly 80% are singletons. The sequencing here drew on peripheral blood mononuclear cells (PBMCs), taken at baseline. Receptors were obtained from a human donor with classical Hodgkin lymphoma. Each CDR3 is given with its conserved first and last residue. A D gene is named only where the DNA matches it firmly. Clone size is stated in some rows and not others, as once, few, many or a class when expanded.

>TRBV6-5|TRBJ2-5|-|-
CASSYSSIQETQYF
TGTGCCAGCAGTTACTCGTCTATCCAAGAGACCCAGTACTTC
>TRBV7-9|TRBJ2-7|TRBD2|-
CASSPKGRDEQYF
TGTGCCAGCAGCCCAAAGGGGAGGGACGAGCAGTACTTC
>TRBV28|TRBJ1-1|-|few
CASSLISENTEAFF
TGTGCCAGCAGTTTGATCTCGGAGAACACTGAAGCTTTCTTT
>TRBV9|TRBJ2-2|TRBD1|few
CASGTGTGGRNTGELFF
TGTGCCAGCGGGACCGGGACAGGGGGCCGAAACACCGGGGAGCTGTTTTTT
>TRBV30|TRBJ1-2|-|-
CAWSKGARQVVRDYGYTF
TGTGCCTGGAGTAAAGGGGCCCGGCAGGTCGTAAGGGACTATGGCTACACCTTC
>TRBV5-6|TRBJ1-4|TRBD1|once
CASSGFRGQDEKLFF
TGTGCCAGCAGCGGTTTCAGGGGGCAGGATGAAAAACTGTTTTTT
>TRBV7-9|TRBJ1-1|-|-
CASRGYTEAFF
TGTGCCAGCAGGGGGTACACTGAAGCTTTCTTT
>TRBV10-1|TRBJ2-1|-|-
CASSQGHEQFF
TGCGCCAGCAGCCAGGGCCATGAGCAGTTCTTC
>TRBV29-1|TRBJ1-2|-|once
CSVAAGADGYTF
TGCAGCGTCGCGGCGGGGGCTGATGGCTACACCTTC
>TRBV4-1|TRBJ2-7|-|-
CASSQVEAPWRYEQYF
TGCGCCAGCAGCCAAGTGGAGGCCCCTTGGAGGTACGAGCAGTACTTC
>TRBV7-8|TRBJ2-7|-|-
CASSLWLNGSSYEQYF
TGTGCCAGCAGCTTATGGCTGAACGGGAGCTCCTACGAGCAGTACTTC
>TRBV6-5|TRBJ1-2|TRBD1|-
CASSYIGQADYGYTF
TGTGCCAGCAGTTACATCGGACAGGCGGACTATGGCTACACCTTC
>TRBV7-3|TRBJ2-1|TRBD2|-
CASSLRSGGTNEQFF
TGTGCCAGCAGCTTAAGGAGCGGGGGTACGAATGAGCAGTTCTTC
>TRBV29-1|TRBJ2-1|TRBD2|-
CSVAGTRRNNEQFF
TGCAGCGTTGCCGGGACTAGGAGAAACAATGAGCAGTTCTTC
>TRBV18|TRBJ1-3|-|-
CASNHGGRGNTIYF
TGTGCCAGCAACCACGGGGGGCGCGGAAACACCATATATTTT
>TRBV6-5|TRBJ1-1|-|once
CASSLWFNTEAFF
TGTGCCAGCAGTTTATGGTTCAACACTGAAGCTTTCTTT
>TRBV2|TRBJ2-7|TRBD1|-
CVSSGPGTGYQYF
TGTGTCAGCAGCGGCCCGGGGACAGGGTATCAGTACTTC
>TRBV28|TRBJ2-7|-|-
CASSAPQGTIHEQYF
TGTGCCAGCAGTGCCCCACAGGGTACGATACACGAGCAGTACTTC
>TRBV14|TRBJ1-1|-|once
CASSHLGFASITEAFF
TGTGCCAGCAGCCACTTAGGGTTCGCGTCCATCACTGAAGCTTTCTTT
>TRBV15|TRBJ2-4|-|-
CATSRDSGAGKNIQYF
TGTGCCACCAGCAGAGATAGTGGTGCAGGGAAAAACATTCAGTACTTC
>TRBV10-3|TRBJ2-5|-|-
CAASAGPQETQYF
TGTGCCGCGTCGGCGGGCCCCCAAGAGACCCAGTACTTC
>TRBV5-4|TRBJ1-4|TRBD1|-
CASSLGTGQREKLFF
TGTGCCAGCAGCTTGGGGACAGGCCAACGGGAAAAACTGTTTTTT
>TRBV2|TRBJ2-7|TRBD1|few
CASSRTGWPYEQYF
TGTGCCAGCAGTCGGACAGGGTGGCCTTACGAGCAGTACTTC
>TRBV18|TRBJ1-2|-|-
CASSPPKLTVRSVNGYTF
TGTGCCAGCTCACCACCTAAGTTAACAGTAAGATCAGTCAATGGCTACACCTTC
>TRBV7-3|TRBJ2-5|-|many
CASSLNVLGEPQYF
TGTGCCAGCAGCTTAAATGTCCTAGGAGAGCCCCAGTACTTC
>TRBV5-1|TRBJ1-1|-|-
CASSLRSANTEAFF
TGCGCCAGCAGCTTGCGGTCAGCTAACACTGAAGCTTTCTTT
>TRBV7-2|TRBJ2-1|TRBD1|-
CASSLVRDRGYNEQFF
TGTGCCAGCAGCTTAGTCAGGGACAGGGGCTACAATGAGCAGTTCTTC
>TRBV11-2|TRBJ2-2|-|-
CASSEGNTGELFF
TGTGCCAGCAGTGAGGGTAACACCGGGGAGCTGTTTTTT
>TRBV28|TRBJ1-3|-|-
CASSLYSTLRRSGNTIYF
TGTGCCAGCAGTTTATATTCCACGCTCCGCAGATCTGGAAACACCATATATTTT
>TRBV5-8|TRBJ2-7|TRBD2|-
CASTSEEGGYEQYF
TGTGCCAGCACTTCCGAAGAGGGAGGGTACGAGCAGTACTTC
>TRBV27|TRBJ1-2|-|-
CASSLSHREGHGYTF
TGTGCCAGCAGTTTATCTCACAGGGAGGGGCATGGCTACACCTTC
>TRBV15|TRBJ2-4|-|-
CATSSFGRGGKNIQYF
TGTGCCACCAGCAGTTTTGGGCGAGGAGGCAAAAACATTCAGTACTTC
>TRBV5-4|TRBJ1-1|-|few
CASSADPMAGDTEAFF
TGTGCCAGCAGCGCGGACCCAATGGCAGGGGACACTGAAGCTTTCTTT
>TRBV6-5|TRBJ2-1|TRBD2|-
CASSSRLAGGSNEQFF
TGTGCCAGCAGTTCCCGACTAGCGGGGGGCTCCAATGAGCAGTTCTTC